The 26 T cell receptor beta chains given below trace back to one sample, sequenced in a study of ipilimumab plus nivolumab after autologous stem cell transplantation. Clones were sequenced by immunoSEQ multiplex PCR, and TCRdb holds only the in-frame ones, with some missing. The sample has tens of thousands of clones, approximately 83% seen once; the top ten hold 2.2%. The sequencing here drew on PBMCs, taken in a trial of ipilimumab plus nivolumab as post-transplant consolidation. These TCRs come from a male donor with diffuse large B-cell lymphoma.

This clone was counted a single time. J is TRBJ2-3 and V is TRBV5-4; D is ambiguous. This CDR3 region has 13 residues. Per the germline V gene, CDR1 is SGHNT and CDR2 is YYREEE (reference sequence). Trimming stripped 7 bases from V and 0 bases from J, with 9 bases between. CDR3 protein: CASLGPSTDTQYF. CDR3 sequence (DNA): TGTGCCAGCCTAGGTCCTAGCACAGATACGCAGTATTTT. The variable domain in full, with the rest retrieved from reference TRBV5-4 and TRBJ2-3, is ETGVTQSPTHLIKTRGQQVTLRCSSQSGHNTVSWYQQALGQGPQFIFQYYREEENGRGNFPPRFSGLQFPNYSSELNVNALELDDSALYLCASLGPSTDTQYFGPGTRLTVL.

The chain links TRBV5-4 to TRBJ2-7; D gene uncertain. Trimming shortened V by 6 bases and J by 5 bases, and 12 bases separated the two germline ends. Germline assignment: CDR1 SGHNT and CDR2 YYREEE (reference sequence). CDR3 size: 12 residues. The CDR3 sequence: CASNLLGNEQYF. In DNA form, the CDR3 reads TGTGCCAGCAACCTGTTGGGTAACGAGCAGTACTTC.

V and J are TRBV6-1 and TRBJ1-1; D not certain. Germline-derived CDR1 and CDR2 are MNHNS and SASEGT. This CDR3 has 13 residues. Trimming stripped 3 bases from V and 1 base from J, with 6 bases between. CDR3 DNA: TGTGCCAGCAGTGACTTGGAGAACACTGAAGCTTTCTTT. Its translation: CASSDLENTEAFF.

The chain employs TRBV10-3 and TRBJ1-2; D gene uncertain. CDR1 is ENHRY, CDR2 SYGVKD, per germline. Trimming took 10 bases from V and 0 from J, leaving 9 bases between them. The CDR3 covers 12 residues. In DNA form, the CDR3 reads TGTGCCACCACCTCTGCTAACTATGGCTACACCTTC. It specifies CATTSANYGYTF.

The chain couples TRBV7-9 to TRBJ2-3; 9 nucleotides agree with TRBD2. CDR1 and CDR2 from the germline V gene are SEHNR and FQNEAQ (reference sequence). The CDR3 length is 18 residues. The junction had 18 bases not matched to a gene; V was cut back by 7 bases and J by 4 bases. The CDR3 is CASTEAGGKRASPDTQYF. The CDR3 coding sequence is TGTGCCAGCACTGAGGCGGGAGGGAAGCGGGCCTCGCCAGATACGCAGTATTTT.

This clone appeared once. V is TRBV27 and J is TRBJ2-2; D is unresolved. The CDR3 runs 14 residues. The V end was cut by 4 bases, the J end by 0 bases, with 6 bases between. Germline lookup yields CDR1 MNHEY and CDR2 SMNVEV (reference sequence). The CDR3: CASSSPANTGELFF. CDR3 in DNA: TGTGCCAGCAGTTCTCCGGCGAACACCGGGGAGCTGTTTTTT.

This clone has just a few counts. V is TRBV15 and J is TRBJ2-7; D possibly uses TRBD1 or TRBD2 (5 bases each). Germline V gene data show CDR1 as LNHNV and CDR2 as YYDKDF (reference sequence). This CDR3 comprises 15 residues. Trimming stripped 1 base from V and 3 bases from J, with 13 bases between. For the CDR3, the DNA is TGTGCCACCAGCAGAGTGGGGACGGGCGGCTACGAGCAGTACTTC. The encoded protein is CATSRVGTGGYEQYF. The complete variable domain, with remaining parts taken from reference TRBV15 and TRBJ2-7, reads DAMVIQNPRYQVTQFGKPVTLSCSQTLNHNVMYWYQQKSSQAPKLLFHYYDKDFNNEADTPDNFQSRRPNTSFCFLDIRSPGLGDTAMYLCATSRVGTGGYEQYFGPGTRLTVT.

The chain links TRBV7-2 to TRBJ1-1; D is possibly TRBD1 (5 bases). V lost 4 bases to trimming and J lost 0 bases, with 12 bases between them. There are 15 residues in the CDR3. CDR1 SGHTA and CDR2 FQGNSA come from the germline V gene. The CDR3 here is CASSSTRGLNTEAFF. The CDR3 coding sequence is TGTGCCAGCAGCTCAACGAGGGGCTTGAACACTGAAGCTTTCTTT.

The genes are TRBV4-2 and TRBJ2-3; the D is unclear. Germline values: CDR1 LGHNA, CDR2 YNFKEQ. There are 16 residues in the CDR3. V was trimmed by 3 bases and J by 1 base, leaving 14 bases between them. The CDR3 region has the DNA TGTGCCAGCAGCCAGGACCTCGGGTTGGGCACAGATACGCAGTATTTT. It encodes CASSQDLGLGTDTQYF.

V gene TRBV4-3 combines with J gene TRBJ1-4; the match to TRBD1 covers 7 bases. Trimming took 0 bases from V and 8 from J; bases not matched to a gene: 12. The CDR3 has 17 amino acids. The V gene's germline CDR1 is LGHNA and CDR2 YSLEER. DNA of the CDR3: TGCGCCAGCAGCCAAGATCTTTGGAGGGGGCATAGGGAAAAACTGTTTTTT. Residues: CASSQDLWRGHREKLFF.

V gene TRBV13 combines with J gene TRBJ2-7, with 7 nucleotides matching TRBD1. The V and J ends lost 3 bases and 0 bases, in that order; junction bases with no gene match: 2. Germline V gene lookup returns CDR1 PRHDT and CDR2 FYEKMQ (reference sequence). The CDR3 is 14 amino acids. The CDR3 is CASSLGQSSYEQYF. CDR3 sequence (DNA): TGTGCCAGCAGCTTGGGACAGAGCTCCTACGAGCAGTACTTC.

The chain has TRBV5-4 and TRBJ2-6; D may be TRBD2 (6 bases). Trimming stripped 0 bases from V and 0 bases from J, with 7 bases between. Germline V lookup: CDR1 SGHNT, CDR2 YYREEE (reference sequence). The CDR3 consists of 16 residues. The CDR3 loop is CASSLDGSSGANVLTF. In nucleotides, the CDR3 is TGTGCCAGCAGCTTGGACGGGAGCTCTGGGGCCAACGTCCTGACTTTC.

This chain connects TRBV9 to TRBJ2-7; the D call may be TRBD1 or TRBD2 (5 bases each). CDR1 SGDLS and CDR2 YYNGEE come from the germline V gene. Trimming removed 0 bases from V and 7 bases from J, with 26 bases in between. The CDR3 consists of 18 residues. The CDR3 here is CASSVGGARVGRNLEQYF. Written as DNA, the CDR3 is TGTGCCAGCAGCGTAGGAGGGGCGAGGGTAGGGAGAAATTTGGAGCAGTACTTC. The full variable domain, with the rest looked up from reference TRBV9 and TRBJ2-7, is DSGVTQTPKHLITATGQRVTLRCSPRSGDLSVYWYQQSLDQGLQFLIQYYNGEERAKGNILERFSAQQFPDLHSELNLSSLELGDSALYFCASSVGGARVGRNLEQYFGPGTRLTVT.

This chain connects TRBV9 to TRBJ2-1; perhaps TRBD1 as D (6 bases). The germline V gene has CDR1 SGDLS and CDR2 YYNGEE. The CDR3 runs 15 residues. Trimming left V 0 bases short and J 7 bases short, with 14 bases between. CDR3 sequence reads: CASSVEVGAWNEQFF. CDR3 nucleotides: TGTGCCAGCAGCGTAGAGGTGGGGGCTTGGAATGAGCAGTTCTTC. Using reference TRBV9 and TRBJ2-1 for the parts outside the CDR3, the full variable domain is DSGVTQTPKHLITATGQRVTLRCSPRSGDLSVYWYQQSLDQGLQFLIQYYNGEERAKGNILERFSAQQFPDLHSELNLSSLELGDSALYFCASSVEVGAWNEQFFGPGTRLTVL.

CDR3 bases: TGTGCCAGCAGCGTAGGATCGGGGACCCCAAGGGATACGCAGTATTTT. It specifies CASSVGSGTPRDTQYF. V and J are TRBV9 and TRBJ2-3, with D perhaps being TRBD1 or TRBD2 (5 bases each). There are 16 residues in the CDR3. The V gene lost 0 bases and the J gene lost 6 bases, with 17 bases spanning the gap. Germline CDR1 is SGDLS and CDR2 is YYNGEE.

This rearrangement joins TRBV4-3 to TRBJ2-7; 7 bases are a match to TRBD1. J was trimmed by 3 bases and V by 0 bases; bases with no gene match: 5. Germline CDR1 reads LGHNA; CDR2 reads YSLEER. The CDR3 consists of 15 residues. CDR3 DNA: TGCGCCAGCAGCCAAGATAGTGGGACAGTCTACGAGCAGTACTTC. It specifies CASSQDSGTVYEQYF.

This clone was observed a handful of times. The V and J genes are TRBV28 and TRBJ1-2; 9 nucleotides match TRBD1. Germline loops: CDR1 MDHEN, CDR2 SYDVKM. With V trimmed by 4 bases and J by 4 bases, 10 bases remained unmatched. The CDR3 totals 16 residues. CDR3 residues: CASSSGTGRGSYGYTF. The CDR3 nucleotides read TGTGCCAGCAGTTCCGGGACAGGGAGGGGTAGCTATGGCTACACCTTC.

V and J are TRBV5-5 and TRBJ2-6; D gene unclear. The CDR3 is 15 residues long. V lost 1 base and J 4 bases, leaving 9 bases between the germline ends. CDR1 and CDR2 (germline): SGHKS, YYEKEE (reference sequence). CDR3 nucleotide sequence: TGTGCCAGCAGCTTGAATCCCCGCGGGGCCAACGTCCTGACTTTC. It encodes CASSLNPRGANVLTF.

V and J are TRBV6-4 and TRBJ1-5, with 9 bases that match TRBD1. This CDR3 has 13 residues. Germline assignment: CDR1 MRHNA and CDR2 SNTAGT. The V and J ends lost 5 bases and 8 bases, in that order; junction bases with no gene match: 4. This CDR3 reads CASSPDRGEPQHF. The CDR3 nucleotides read TGTGCCAGCAGTCCCGACAGGGGGGAGCCCCAGCATTTT.

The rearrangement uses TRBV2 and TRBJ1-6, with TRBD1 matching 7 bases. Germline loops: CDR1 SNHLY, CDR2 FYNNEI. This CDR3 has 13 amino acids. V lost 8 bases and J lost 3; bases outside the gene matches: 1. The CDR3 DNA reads TGTGCCAGCCGGGACAGCTATAATTCACCCCTCCACTTT. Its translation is CASRDSYNSPLHF.

The CDR3 here is CASSIGGQRGETQYF. As DNA, the CDR3 is TGTGCCAGTAGTATCGGGGGCCAGCGGGGAGAGACCCAGTACTTC. V is TRBV19 and J is TRBJ2-5; perhaps TRBD2 as D (7 bases). This CDR3 region has 15 residues. The ends were cut back, 3 bases at V and 4 bases at J, with 15 bases in the middle. CDR1 and CDR2 (germline): LNHDA, SQIVND (reference sequence). The complete variable domain, with remaining parts taken from reference TRBV19 and TRBJ2-5, reads DGGITQSPKYLFRKEGQNVTLSCEQNLNHDAMYWYRQDPGQGLRLIYYSQIVNDFQKGDIAEGYSVSREKKESFPLTVTSAQKNPTAFYLCASSIGGQRGETQYFGPGTRLLVL.

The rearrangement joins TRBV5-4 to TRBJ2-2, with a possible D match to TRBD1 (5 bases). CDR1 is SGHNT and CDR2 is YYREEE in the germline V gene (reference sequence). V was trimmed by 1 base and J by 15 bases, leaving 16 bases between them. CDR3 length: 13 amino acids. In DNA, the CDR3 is TGTGCCAGCAGCTTGCAGACCTGGGGCCCGGTGTTTTTT. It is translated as CASSLQTWGPVFF.

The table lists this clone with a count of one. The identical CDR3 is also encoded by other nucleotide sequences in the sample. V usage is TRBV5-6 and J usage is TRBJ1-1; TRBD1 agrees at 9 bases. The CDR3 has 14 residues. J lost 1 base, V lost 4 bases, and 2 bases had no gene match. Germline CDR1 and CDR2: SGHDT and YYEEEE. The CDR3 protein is CASSRDRANTEAFF. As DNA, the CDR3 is TGTGCCAGCAGCCGGGACAGGGCGAACACTGAAGCTTTCTTT.

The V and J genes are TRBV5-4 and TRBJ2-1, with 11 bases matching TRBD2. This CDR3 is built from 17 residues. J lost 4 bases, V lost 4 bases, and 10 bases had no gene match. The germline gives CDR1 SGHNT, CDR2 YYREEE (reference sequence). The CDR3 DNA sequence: TGTGCCAGCAGCCCCAAAACTAGCGGGGGAACATACAATGAGCAGTTCTTC. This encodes CASSPKTSGGTYNEQFF.

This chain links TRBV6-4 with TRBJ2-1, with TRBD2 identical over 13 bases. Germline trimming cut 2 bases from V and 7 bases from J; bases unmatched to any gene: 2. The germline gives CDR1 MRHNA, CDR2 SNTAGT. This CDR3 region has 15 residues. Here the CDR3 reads CASSDGTSGVNEQFF. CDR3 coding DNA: TGTGCCAGCAGTGACGGGACTAGCGGGGTGAATGAGCAGTTCTTC.

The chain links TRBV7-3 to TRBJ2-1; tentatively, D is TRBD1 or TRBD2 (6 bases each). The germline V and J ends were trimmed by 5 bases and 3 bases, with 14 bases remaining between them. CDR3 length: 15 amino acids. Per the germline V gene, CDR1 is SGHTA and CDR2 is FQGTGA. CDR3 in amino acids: CASSVEGGNYNEQFF. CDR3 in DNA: TGTGCCAGCAGCGTCGAGGGGGGCAACTACAATGAGCAGTTCTTC.